One and the same sample provided the 3 T cell receptor beta chains below, sequenced in a study of blood T cell repertoires in COVID-19 (dated by TCRdb to about 2020). Library generation was performed with the immunoSEQ multiplex PCR assay. TCRdb took over this immuneACCESS table, retaining in-frame rearrangements with V and J assigned. Such tables are incomplete; in checked studies, under half of the missing clones stem from an unresolved V gene, and the remainder is unexplained. The sample table holds about 95,000 clones, of which about 89% were seen once. The ten largest clonotypes hold more than 3% of the sample. Sequencing was performed on peripheral blood. All receptors derive from a woman in her 70s with acute or convalescent COVID-19.

DNA for the CDR3: TGTGCCAGCAGCTTGGGACAGGGCCGAGGGGCTAATGAAAAACTGTTTTTT. This codes for CASSLGQGRGANEKLFF. This chain connects TRBV7-8 to TRBJ1-4, with 9 nucleotides matching TRBD1. CDR3 size: 17 residues. V lost 3 bases to trimming and J lost 3 bases; unmatched junction nucleotides: 8. The V gene's germline CDR1 is SGHVS and CDR2 FQNEAQ.

The chain joins TRBV19 to TRBJ2-3; D is unclear. The CDR3 is made up of 12 amino acids. Germline CDR1 LNHDA, CDR2 SQIVND (reference sequence). V was pared by 8 bases and J by 3 bases, with 9 bases between. CDR3 in DNA: TGTGCCAGTGGAGACCTGACAGATACGCAGTATTTT. Amino acids: CASGDLTDTQYF.

This clone was detected only a few times. The V gene is TRBV5-8, the J gene TRBJ1-5; TRBD1 agrees at 9 bases. V dropped 3 bases and J dropped 0; count of bases not matched to a gene: 7. CDR1 and CDR2 (germline): SGHTS, YDEGEE. The CDR3 has 17 residues. The CDR3 here is CASSSTGTGLSNQPQHF. The CDR3, as DNA: TGTGCCAGCAGCTCGACCGGGACAGGGCTTAGCAATCAGCCCCAGCATTTT.